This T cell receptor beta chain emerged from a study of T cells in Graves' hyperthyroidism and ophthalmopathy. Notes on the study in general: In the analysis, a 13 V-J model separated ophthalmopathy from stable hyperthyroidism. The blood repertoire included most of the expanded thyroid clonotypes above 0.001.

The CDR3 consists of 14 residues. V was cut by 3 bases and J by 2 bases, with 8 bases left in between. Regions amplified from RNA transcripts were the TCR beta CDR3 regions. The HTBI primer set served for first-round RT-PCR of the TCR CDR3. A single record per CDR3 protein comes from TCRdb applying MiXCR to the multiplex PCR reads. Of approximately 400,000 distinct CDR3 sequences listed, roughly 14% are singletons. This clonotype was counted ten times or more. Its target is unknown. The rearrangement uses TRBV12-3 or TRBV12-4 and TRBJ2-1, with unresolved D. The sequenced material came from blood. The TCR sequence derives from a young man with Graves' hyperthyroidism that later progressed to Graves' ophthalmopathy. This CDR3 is CASSLSTTYNEQFF. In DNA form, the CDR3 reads TGTGCCAGCAGTTTGTCAACTACCTACAATGAGCAGTTCTTC.